This TCR beta chain was documented in a study of T cell responses to AZD1222 COVID-19 vaccine. At the level of the study: Recipients boosted at about 4 weeks or about 12 weeks are pooled.

Germline lookup yields CDR1 MGHRA and CDR2 YSYEKL. The CDR3 has 13 residues. The V and J ends lost 3 bases and 4 bases respectively, with 10 bases between them. In regard to this clone: Its antigen is unknown.

Measured with immunoSEQ multiplex PCR; TCRdb has only the in-frame clones, and not every one. Seen here are 97,000 or so clones, more than 85% observed once, and the top ten hold 5%. Broader study findings: The number of AZD1222 recipients seropositive at baseline was only 6 or 7. Samples come after the peak T cell response, not at day 14. White British people made up most donors, females outnumbered males, and clonal diversity was possibly underestimated.

The sequence derives from an adult in good health. The chain has TRBV4-1 and TRBJ2-7; no clear D. The sample in question was peripheral blood, obtained on day 0 of AZD1222 vaccination. CDR3 bases: TGCGCCAGCAGCCAGGGAACTGAGTACGAGCAGTACTTC. Translating gives CASSQGTEYEQYF.